This entry lists 19 T cell receptor beta chains sequenced from one sample in a study of post-analysis software for immune sequencing data. Study conclusions and caveats: Controls showed lower frequencies than patients for several TRBV segments, and TRBV5-6, TRBV5-1 and TRBV20-1 were among these.

Which antigens these TCRs recognize remains unknown. The library was made from cDNA and included unique molecular identifiers. Each CDR3 protein gets one entry after TCRdb re-called the PCR reads with MiXCR. The profile covers hundreds of thousands of distinct CDR3 sequences, with 25% to 30% appearing a single time and around 0.55% taken by the ten largest. Sequenced sample: blood. Every receptor here comes from a girl aged 10-17 years with multiple sclerosis.

This clonotype was counted a few times. The junction departs from the called germline gene at one end, perhaps through a read error. The chain uses TRBV20-1 and TRBJ1-1, with D possibly TRBD1 on 5 matching bases. The germline V gene has CDR1 DFQATT and CDR2 SNEGSKA (reference sequence). The CDR3 has 13 amino acids. The CDR3 loop reads CSASRTGNTEAFF. The CDR3 DNA reads TGTAGTGCTAGCCGCACAGGGAACACTGAAGCTTTCTTT.

The chain employs TRBV5-5 and TRBJ2-7, with D perhaps assigned TRBD1 or TRBD2 (5 bases each). The CDR3 totals 15 residues. Germline V gene lookup returns CDR1 SGHKS and CDR2 YYEKEE (reference sequence). Trimming pared 5 bases from V and 3 bases from J, leaving 18 bases between. This CDR3 reads CASRGSGKGYYEQYF. The CDR3 DNA sequence: TGTGCCAGCAGGGGTTCGGGGAAGGGGTACTACGAGCAGTACTTC.

This clonotype was counted only a few times. The chain is built from TRBV5-1 and TRBJ2-7, with TRBD1 identical over 10 bases. V was clipped by 4 bases and J by 5 bases; unmatched bases: 9. Germline V CDR1 and CDR2: SGHRS, YFSETQ. The CDR3 extends over 15 amino acids. The CDR3 bases are TGCGCCAGCAGCCAGACCGGGACAGGGGTCGACGAGCAGTACTTC. It translates to CASSQTGTGVDEQYF.

This clonotype was observed a few times. V and J are TRBV20-1 and TRBJ2-1, with D uncertain. The CDR3 spans 15 residues. The germline CDR1 and CDR2 sequences are DFQATT and SNEGSKA (reference sequence). V was shortened by 0 bases and J by 5 bases, with 14 bases between the two germline ends. The CDR3, as DNA: TGCAGTGCTAGAGATGTCCTAGTCCCGAACAATGAGCAGTTCTTC. Translated, it gives CSARDVLVPNNEQFF.

This clonotype was seen just once. The rearrangement links TRBV20-1 to TRBJ1-5; no reliable D call. CDR1 is DFQATT, CDR2 SNEGSKA, per germline (reference sequence). The CDR3 is 13 amino acids. Trimming removed 4 bases at V and 6 bases at J, with 13 bases between. The CDR3 sequence is CSATYGEGQPQHF. As DNA, the CDR3 is TGCAGTGCTACGTATGGGGAGGGTCAGCCCCAGCATTTT.

This clonotype was observed a single time. This chain links TRBV24-1 with TRBJ2-3; unclear D gene. The length of the CDR3 is 14 residues. CDR1 is KGHDR, CDR2 SFDVKD, per germline. Trimming took 1 base from V and 0 from J, leaving 4 bases between them. DNA for the CDR3: TGTGCCACCAGTGATTTCGGCAGCACAGATACGCAGTATTTT. This codes for CATSDFGSTDTQYF.

The CDR3 nucleotides are TGTGCCAGCAGTGGCCGGGGGCGGGAGTACTCAGATACGCAGTATTTT. Its translation is CASSGRGREYSDTQYF. J is TRBJ2-3 and V is TRBV28, with D maybe TRBD2 (7 bases). The CDR3 totals 16 residues. Trimming took off 5 bases at V and 4 bases at J, with 19 bases between the two ends. CDR1 MDHEN and CDR2 SYDVKM come from the germline V gene.

The chain uses TRBV6-2 or TRBV6-3 and TRBJ2-5; 11 bases fit TRBD1. The CDR3 spans 18 residues. The germline V gene has CDR1 MNHEY and CDR2 SVGEGT. V lost 6 bases, J lost 2 bases, and 14 bases stayed unmatched. CDR3: CASSFPNPDRGHQETQYF. CDR3 coding DNA: TGTGCCAGCAGCTTCCCCAACCCGGACAGGGGGCATCAAGAGACCCAGTACTTC.

This clonotype was seen only once. The genes are TRBV20-1 and TRBJ1-5; D is uncertain. V was pared by 6 bases and J by 4 bases, with 28 bases between. Per germline, CDR1 DFQATT and CDR2 SNEGSKA (reference sequence). CDR3 length: 18 amino acids. The DNA for the CDR3 is TGCAGTGCCCTGTTAACCTCTAGCTCTTTCAGGTTTAATCAGCCCCAGCATTTT. It specifies CSALLTSSSFRFNQPQHF.

The chain carries TRBV6-2 or TRBV6-3 and TRBJ2-4; 7 bases align to TRBD2. The CDR3 consists of 16 residues. CDR1 is MNHEY and CDR2 is SVGEGT in the germline V gene. The J segment lost 2 bases and the V segment lost 2 bases, leaving 6 bases of the junction unmatched. The CDR3 loop is CASSYDGGRTKNIQYF. The CDR3 bases are TGTGCCAGCAGTTACGACGGCGGGAGAACCAAAAACATTCAGTACTTC.

In its sample, this clonotype was seen a few times. V and J are TRBV27 and TRBJ1-5; unclear D gene. The CDR3 has 13 residues. Trimming pared 6 bases from V and 7 bases from J, leaving 13 bases between. Looked up from germline, CDR1 is MNHEY and CDR2 is SMNVEV (reference sequence). The DNA of the CDR3 is TGTGCCAGCAGACCCGGAGTGATGCAGCCCCAGCATTTT. As protein: CASRPGVMQPQHF.

The rearrangement joins TRBV2 to TRBJ2-1; the match to TRBD2 covers 8 bases. This CDR3 is built from 17 residues. Germline loops: CDR1 SNHLY, CDR2 FYNNEI. V shed 4 bases and J 5 bases; nucleotides not matched to a gene: 13. CDR3 in amino acids: CASSAGGLPNGNNEQFF. The CDR3, as DNA: TGTGCCAGCAGTGCGGGGGGGTTGCCCAACGGTAACAATGAGCAGTTCTTC.

The rearrangement uses TRBV19 and TRBJ2-4; 9 nucleotides match TRBD1. V was pared by 4 bases and J by 4 bases, with 5 bases of the junction left unmatched. The CDR3 loop spans 15 amino acids. The germline V gene encodes CDR1 LNHDA and CDR2 SQIVND (reference sequence). Written as DNA, the CDR3 is TGTGCCAGTAGTACCTCCGGACAGGGGAAAAACATTCAGTACTTC. Protein sequence: CASSTSGQGKNIQYF.

The V call is TRBV20-1, the J call TRBJ1-1, with 10 bases matching TRBD1. CDR3 length: 16 residues. V lost 0 bases and J lost 5; bases outside the gene matches: 9. Germline lookup yields CDR1 DFQATT and CDR2 SNEGSKA (reference sequence). DNA for the CDR3: TGCAGTGCTAGAGATACCGGGACAGGGGCTAATACTGAAGCTTTCTTT. It translates to CSARDTGTGANTEAFF.

The chain combines TRBV6-5 with TRBJ1-2; D not resolved. Trimming left V 2 bases short and J 4 bases short, with 8 bases between. This CDR3 spans 13 amino acids. The germline CDR1 and CDR2 sequences are MNHEY and SVGAGI. In nucleotides, the CDR3 is TGTGCCAGCAGTTACGCGGCAGGCTATGGCTACACCTTC. Residues: CASSYAAGYGYTF.

The rearrangement links TRBV7-9 to TRBJ1-6; D unresolved. This CDR3 is built from 17 residues. Trimming shortened V by 4 bases and J by 9 bases, and 22 bases separated the two germline ends. The germline CDR1 and CDR2 sequences are SEHNR and FQNEAQ (reference sequence). The CDR3 loop reads CASSSLPATSWGSPLHF. CDR3 DNA sequence: TGTGCCAGCAGCTCCCTCCCCGCGACCAGTTGGGGTTCACCCCTCCACTTT.

The chain carries TRBV5-1 and TRBJ2-1; 9 bases align to TRBD1. The CDR3 runs 15 residues. Trimming removed 8 bases from V and 8 bases from J; junction bases left unmatched: 14. Germline assignment: CDR1 SGHRS and CDR2 YFSETQ. The CDR3 protein is CASSKIRDRVDEQFF. CDR3 sequence (DNA): TGCGCCAGTAGTAAAATCCGGGACAGGGTGGATGAGCAGTTCTTC.

This clonotype appeared a few times. The chain combines TRBV4-3 with TRBJ2-3, with 9 bases aligning to TRBD2. V lost 0 bases, J lost 5 bases, and 3 bases stayed unmatched. Germline V gene data show CDR1 as LGHNA and CDR2 as YSLEER. This CDR3 spans 15 amino acids. CDR3: CASSQDSGSGDTQYF. Written as DNA, the CDR3 is TGCGCCAGCAGCCAAGATAGCGGGAGTGGAGATACGCAGTATTTT.

The CDR3 sequence is CATSREWNEQFF. Here the CDR3 DNA reads TGTGCCACCAGCAGGGAGTGGAATGAGCAGTTCTTC. The chain links TRBV15 to TRBJ2-1; D not resolved. V was trimmed by 3 bases and J by 7 bases, leaving 7 bases between them. Per the germline V gene, CDR1 is LNHNV and CDR2 is YYDKDF (reference sequence). This CDR3 region has 12 residues.